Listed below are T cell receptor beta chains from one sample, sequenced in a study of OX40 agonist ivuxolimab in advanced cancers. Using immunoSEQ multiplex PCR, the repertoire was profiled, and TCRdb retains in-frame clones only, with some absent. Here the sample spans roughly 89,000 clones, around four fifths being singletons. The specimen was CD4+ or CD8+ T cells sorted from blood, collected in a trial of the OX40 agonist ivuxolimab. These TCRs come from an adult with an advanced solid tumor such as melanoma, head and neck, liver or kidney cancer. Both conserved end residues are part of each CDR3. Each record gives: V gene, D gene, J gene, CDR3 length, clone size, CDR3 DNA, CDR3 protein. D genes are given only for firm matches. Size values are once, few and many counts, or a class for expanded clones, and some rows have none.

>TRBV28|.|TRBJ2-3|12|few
TGTGCCAGCAGCCCTTGGGCAGATACGCAGTATTTT
CASSPWADTQYF
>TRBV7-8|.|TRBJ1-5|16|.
TGTGCCAGCAGCCTAAGAGGGTCAGGGGTATATCAGCCCCAGCATTTT
CASSLRGSGVYQPQHF
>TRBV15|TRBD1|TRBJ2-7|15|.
TGTGCCACCAGCAGCCGGGACAGTCCCTCCTACGAGCAGTACTTC
CATSSRDSPSYEQYF
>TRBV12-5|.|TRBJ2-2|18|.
TGTGCTAGTGGTCCCTTTCGGGCCATGGACCTGAACACCGGGGAGCTGTTTTTT
CASGPFRAMDLNTGELFF
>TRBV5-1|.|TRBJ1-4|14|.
TGCGCCAGCAGCTCCACCGGTCAGGGAGAAAAACTGTTTTTT
CASSSTGQGEKLFF
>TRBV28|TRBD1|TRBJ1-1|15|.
TGTGCCAGCGTATCTCTGGACAGGGGGGCTACTGAAGCTTTCTTT
CASVSLDRGATEAFF
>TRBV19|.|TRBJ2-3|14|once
TGTGCCAGTAGTATAGGGGGGGGCACAGATACGCAGTATTTT
CASSIGGGTDTQYF
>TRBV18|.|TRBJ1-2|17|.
TGTGCCAGCTCACCAGAGACTCAGGGGATACCCAACTATGGCTACACCTTC
CASSPETQGIPNYGYTF
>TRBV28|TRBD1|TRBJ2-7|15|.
TGTGCCAGCAGTTTAGGGACAGGGAGGCCCTACGAGCAGTACTTC
CASSLGTGRPYEQYF
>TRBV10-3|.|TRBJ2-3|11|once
TGTGCCATCAGGTCCACAGATACGCAGTATTTT
CAIRSTDTQYF
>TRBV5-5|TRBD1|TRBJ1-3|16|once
TGTGCCAGCAGCTTGGGTGGGACAGCCTCTGGAAACACCATATATTTT
CASSLGGTASGNTIYF
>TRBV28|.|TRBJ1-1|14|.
TGTGCCAGCAGGCAGGGTATTTGGAACACTGAAGCTTTCTTT
CASRQGIWNTEAFF
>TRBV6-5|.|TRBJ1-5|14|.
TGTGCCAGCAGTTACGGCCAGGGCTGGCAGCCCCAGCATTTT
CASSYGQGWQPQHF
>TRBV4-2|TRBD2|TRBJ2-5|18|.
TGTGCCAGCAGCCAAGCACTTCGTGTAACGGGGGGGCCAGGGACCCAGTACTTC
CASSQALRVTGGPGTQYF
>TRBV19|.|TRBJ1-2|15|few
TGTGCCAGTAGTATCCCGACCCTAAACACATATGGCTACACCTTC
CASSIPTLNTYGYTF
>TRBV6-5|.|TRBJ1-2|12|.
TGTGCCAGCAGTTCCTCCTCGCGCGGCTACACCTTC
CASSSSSRGYTF
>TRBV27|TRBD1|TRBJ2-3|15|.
TGTGCCAGCAGGGACAGGGGGCGAGAAACAGATACGCAGTATTTT
CASRDRGRETDTQYF
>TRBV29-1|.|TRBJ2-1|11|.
TGCAGCGTAGGACTTTACAATGAGCAGTTCTTC
CSVGLYNEQFF
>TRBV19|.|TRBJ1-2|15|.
TGTGCCGGTAGTGACACGACAGGAATAAACTATGGCTACACCTTC
CAGSDTTGINYGYTF
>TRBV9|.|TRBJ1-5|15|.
TGTGCCAGCAGCGTAGACCCCGGGGGCAATCAGCCCCAGCATTTT
CASSVDPGGNQPQHF
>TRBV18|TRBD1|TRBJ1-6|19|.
TGTGCCAGCTCACCAAAGGGGGGCCATACAGGGGCAGGGCATTCACCCCTCCACTTT
CASSPKGGHTGAGHSPLHF
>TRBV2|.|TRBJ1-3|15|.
TGTGCCAGCAGCCCCGGGATCCCCTCTGGAAACACCATATATTTT
CASSPGIPSGNTIYF
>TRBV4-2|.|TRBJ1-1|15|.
TGTGCCAGCAGCCAAGATGTAGTGGAGAACACTGAAGCTTTCTTT
CASSQDVVENTEAFF
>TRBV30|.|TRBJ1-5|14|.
TGTGCCTGGAGGTCACAGGGCCTCAATCAGCCCCAGCATTTT
CAWRSQGLNQPQHF
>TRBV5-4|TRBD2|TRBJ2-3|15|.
TGTGCCAGCAGCAGAGCGGGGGGAAAAGTGGGTACGCAGTATTTT
CASSRAGGKVGTQYF
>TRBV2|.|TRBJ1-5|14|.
TGTGCCAGCAGAAAAGGGGATGGCAATCAGCCCCAGCATTTT
CASRKGDGNQPQHF
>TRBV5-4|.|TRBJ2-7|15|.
TGTGCCAGCAGTCAACCCAGTACAGCCCGCTACGAGCAGTACTTC
CASSQPSTARYEQYF
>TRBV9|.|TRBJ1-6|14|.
TGTGCCAGCAGCGTAGAGCATAAAAATTCACCCCTCCACTTT
CASSVEHKNSPLHF
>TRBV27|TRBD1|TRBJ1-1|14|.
TGTGCCAGCAGAGCAGGGGGGACAAACACTGAAGCTTTCTTT
CASRAGGTNTEAFF
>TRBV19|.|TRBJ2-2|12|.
TGTGCCAGTAGTGCCCTGGCCGGGGAGCTGTTTTTT
CASSALAGELFF
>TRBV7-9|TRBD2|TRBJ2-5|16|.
TGTGCCAGCAGCCTGGGACTAGCGGGGGTCCAAGAGACCCAGTACTTC
CASSLGLAGVQETQYF
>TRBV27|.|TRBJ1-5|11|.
TGTGCCGGGGGGGGGTGTCAGCCCCAGCATTTT
CAGGGCQPQHF
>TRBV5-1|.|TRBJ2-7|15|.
TGCGCCAGCAGCCCCCCGGCAGGGGGGACCTACGAGCAGTACTTC
CASSPPAGGTYEQYF
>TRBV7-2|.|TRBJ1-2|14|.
TGTGCCAGCAGCTTAGAAAGCCAGAACTATGGCTACACCTTC
CASSLESQNYGYTF
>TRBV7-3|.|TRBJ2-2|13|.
TGTGCCAGCAGTGAGGGGGTAAACGGGGAGCTGTTTTTT
CASSEGVNGELFF
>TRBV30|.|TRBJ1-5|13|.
TGTGCCTGGAGCGAAGGTAGGGATCAGCCCCAGCATTTT
CAWSEGRDQPQHF
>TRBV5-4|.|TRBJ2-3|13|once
TGTGCCAGCAGCTTATATAGTACTGATACGCAGTATTTT
CASSLYSTDTQYF
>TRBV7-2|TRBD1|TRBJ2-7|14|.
TGTGCCAGCAGCTTCGGACAGGGAAGGTACGAGCAGTACTTC
CASSFGQGRYEQYF
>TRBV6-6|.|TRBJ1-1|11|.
TGTGCCAGCAGTTTTTGGGATGAAGCTTTCTTT
CASSFWDEAFF
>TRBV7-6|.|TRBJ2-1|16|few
TGTGCCAGCACCCTAGGGGCGAGCGGCGGGTACAATGAGCAGTTCTTC
CASTLGASGGYNEQFF
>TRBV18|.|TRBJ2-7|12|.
TGTGCCAGCTCACCACGAGCCTACGAGCAGTACTTC
CASSPRAYEQYF
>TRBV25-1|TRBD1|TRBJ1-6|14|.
TGTGCCAGTAATACCGGGACAGTTAATTCACCCCTCCACTTT
CASNTGTVNSPLHF
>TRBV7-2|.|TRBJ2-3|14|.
TGTGCCAGCAGCTTAGCGGGGCGCACAGATACGCAGTATTTT
CASSLAGRTDTQYF
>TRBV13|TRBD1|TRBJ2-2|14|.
TGTGCCAGCACGAACAGGGGTGGCACCGGGGAGCTGTTTTTT
CASTNRGGTGELFF
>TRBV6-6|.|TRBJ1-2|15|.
TGTGCCAGCAGTTACCCCACGCGGGTGAGCTATGGCTACACCTTC
CASSYPTRVSYGYTF
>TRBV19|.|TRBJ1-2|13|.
TGTGCCAGTACAGAGGGCGCGTACTATGGCTACACCTTC
CASTEGAYYGYTF
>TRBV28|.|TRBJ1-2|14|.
TGTGCCAGCAGTTCCGGAACACCCGCCCGTGGCTACACCTTC
CASSSGTPARGYTF
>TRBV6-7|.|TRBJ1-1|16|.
TGTGCCAGCAGTTACTCGGTGCCGGGAGAGTACACTGAAGCTTTCTTT
CASSYSVPGEYTEAFF
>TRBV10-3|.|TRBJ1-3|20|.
TGTGCCATCAGTGAGTCGATTTTCCCGGCCAAGGGGCAGAGAGGAAACACCATATATTTT
CAISESIFPAKGQRGNTIYF
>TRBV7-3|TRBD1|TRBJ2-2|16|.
TGTGCCAGCAGCTTAAACCGACAGGGTGGCACCGGGGAGCTGTTTTTT
CASSLNRQGGTGELFF